The source of this T cell receptor beta chain is a study of T cells after yellow fever vaccination. Study-wide background: With SMART-Seq v4 Ultra Low Input, the fractions containing low cell numbers were prepared.

This clonotype was detected a few times. The target antigen is unknown. TCRdb reprocessed the 5' RACE reads via MiXCR and lists one record per CDR3 protein. The sample lists fewer than 350,000 distinct CDR3 sequences; roughly 8.7% were seen once. The CDR3 totals 16 residues. V was trimmed by 2 bases and J by 3 bases, leaving 14 bases between them. CDR1 is KGHSH, CDR2 LQKENI, per germline. Study-wide results and caveats: It was a weaker secondary response, yet one that peaked faster, at day 5 versus 15.

This sequence was found in a man younger than 35 who received the YFV17D yellow fever vaccine. This chain connects TRBV18 to TRBJ2-1; D gene uncertain. The specimen comprised PBMCs, sampled on the day of the first yellow fever vaccination. In nucleotides, the CDR3 is TGTGCCAGCTCACCAGTGGGGTTAAGCGTCTACAATGAGCAGTTCTTC. Encoded protein: CASSPVGLSVYNEQFF.